The T cell receptor beta chain under discussion was sequenced for a study of a mutant IDH1 vaccine in newly diagnosed glioma. The time point is: baseline, week 1 (first vaccination visit). Treatment indicated: pre-vaccination baseline after standard-of-care therapy. The CDR3 has 15 amino acids. J was trimmed by 0 bases and V by 2 bases; bases with no gene match: 1. CDR1 and CDR2 from the germline V gene are SGDLS and YYNGEE. Findings and caveats of the study: Among top peripheral T cell clonotypes, changes seemed unrelated to pseudoprogression.

TCRdb keeps only in-frame clones here, not all; method: immunoSEQ multiplex PCR. The data show 99,000 or so clones, about 90% seen once. Regarding this clone: What it binds is unknown. In the same sample, other DNA sequences code for this CDR3.

The receptor was isolated from a woman in her 50s with glioma. Sequencing used PBMCs, obtained from a glioma patient treated with radiotherapy, temozolomide or both. This rearrangement joins TRBV9 to TRBJ2-1; 8 bases line up with TRBD2. Here the CDR3 DNA reads TGTGCCAGCAGCGTCAGCGGGAGCTCCTACAATGAGCAGTTCTTC. It encodes CASSVSGSSYNEQFF.